Below are 4 T cell receptor beta chains sequenced from a single sample in a study of blood T cells in healthy people across ages. A second about 6 to 12 cycle PCR used barcoded and J-beta primers. MiXCR, applied by TCRdb to the 5' RACE reads, yields one record per CDR3 protein. This sample carries around 1,900,000 distinct CDR3 sequences, approximately 39% of them seen once, and the ten largest clones take 23%. Sequencing used blood. These TCRs come from a human donor in good health.

This clonotype turned up a few times. The chain links TRBV4-2 to TRBJ1-1, with 8 bases that match TRBD1. Germline CDR1 LGHNA, CDR2 YNFKEQ. CDR3 length: 16 residues. V lost 1 base and J lost 4; bases outside the gene matches: 8. CDR3 amino acids: CASSQAQGARLTEAFF. The CDR3 nucleotides read TGTGCCAGCAGCCAAGCCCAGGGGGCGCGACTCACTGAAGCTTTCTTT.

The chain employs TRBV3-1 and TRBJ2-4; D uncertain. The germline V gene encodes CDR1 LGHDT and CDR2 YNNKEL (reference sequence). The CDR3 is 17 residues long. V was pared by 4 bases and J by 0 bases, with 16 bases between. DNA for the CDR3: TGTGCCAGCAGCCGCGATGACCAAAGACTAGCCAAAAACATTCAGTACTTC. Encoded protein: CASSRDDQRLAKNIQYF.

This clonotype was detected once. V gene TRBV12-3 or TRBV12-4 combines with J gene TRBJ1-6, with 8 bases that match TRBD1. The CDR3 has 17 residues. V dropped 2 bases and J dropped 2; count of bases not matched to a gene: 5. The CDR3 coding sequence is TGTGCCAGCAGTTTAACAGGGGGGCCACCCTATAATTCACCCCTCCACTTT. Translation: CASSLTGGPPYNSPLHF.

V gene TRBV12-3 or TRBV12-4 combines with J gene TRBJ2-1; 10 nucleotides match TRBD1. Trimming took 7 bases from V and 12 from J; bases not matched to a gene: 12. CDR3 length: 14 amino acids. This CDR3 reads CASTDRGPSRAQFF. As DNA, the CDR3 is TGTGCCAGCACCGACAGGGGGCCTTCAAGGGCGCAGTTCTTC.